The T cell receptor (beta chain) under discussion was sequenced for a study of CD8 T cells in Susac syndrome. The CDR3 is 15 amino acids. The germline V gene has CDR1 MGHRA and CDR2 YSYEKL. V lost 0 bases and J 2 bases, leaving 10 bases between the germline ends. Sequencing of TCR beta was undertaken in CD8+ and CD4+ T cells derived from blood. The CD8+ and CD4+ T cells were isolated magnetically using a negative isolation approach, whereas the TEMRA cells were enriched by FACS. With random hexamers, 0.5 to 1 ug RNA was reverse transcribed. TCRdb fed the immunoSEQ multiplex PCR reads into MiXCR, producing one record per CDR3 protein. The sample records approximately 300,000 distinct CDR3 sequences, approximately 90% being singletons.

Specimen: CD8+ T cells from PBMCs. This clonotype originated in a human donor with multiple sclerosis. The V and J genes are TRBV4-1 and TRBJ2-5; D is ambiguous. The CDR3 DNA reads as TGCGCCAGCAGCCAAGATACACACGTTCAAGAGACCCAGTACTTC. Its translation: CASSQDTHVQETQYF.